This T cell receptor (beta chain) was sequenced in a study of control samples from healthy donors and cancer patients. The assay was immunoSEQ multiplex PCR, and TCRdb's table has in-frame clones only and misses some. The profile covers 130,000 or so clones, with 80% to 95% appearing a single time and 4.5% to 7% taken by the ten largest. CDR3 length equals 13 residues. V was pared by 4 bases and J by 4 bases, with 9 bases between. Germline values: CDR1 SGDLS, CDR2 YYNGEE. The table lists this clone with a few counts. Other DNA sequences in this sample translate to the same CDR3. This chain connects TRBV9 to TRBJ1-3, with TRBD1 as a possible D gene (5 bases). This TCR came from a man aged 18 to 29 in good health. Sequenced material: blood. This chain's CDR3 is CASSRGDGNTIYF. The CDR3 bases are TGTGCCAGCAGCAGGGGAGACGGAAACACCATATATTTT.